The 27 T cell receptor beta chains below were found in one sample sequenced in a study of T cells in localized non-small cell lung cancer. Generated by immunoSEQ multiplex PCR, the TCRdb table keeps only in-frame clones and is missing some. The table records roughly 84,000 clones, 88% of them present only once. The specimen comprised peripheral blood, sampled before any cancer treatment. These receptors were collected from a woman aged 35-75 years with stage I squamous cell lung carcinoma.

The V call is TRBV5-4, the J call TRBJ2-3, with 7 bases identical to TRBD2. The CDR3 consists of 14 residues. CDR1 SGHNT and CDR2 YYREEE come from the germline V gene (reference sequence). The trim removed 3 bases at V and 5 bases at J, leaving 6 bases unmatched. In DNA, the CDR3 is TGTGCCAGCAGCTCCTCTAGCGGCAGAGATACGCAGTATTTT. Translation: CASSSSSGRDTQYF.

The CDR3 reads CASSSRVGRDYGYTF. The CDR3 DNA reads as TGTGCCAGCAGCTCCCGGGTGGGGCGCGACTATGGCTACACCTTC. The chain couples TRBV7-9 to TRBJ1-2; D possibly corresponds to TRBD1 (5 bases). This CDR3 is built from 15 residues. Germline V lookup: CDR1 SEHNR, CDR2 FQNEAQ (reference sequence). The ends were cut back, 4 bases at V and 3 bases at J, with 15 bases in the middle.

The chain is built from TRBV7-9 and TRBJ2-7; D is possibly TRBD2 (6 bases). V was clipped by 5 bases and J by 0 bases, with 11 bases between them. Germline CDR1 reads SEHNR; CDR2 reads FQNEAQ (reference sequence). CDR3 length equals 14 residues. For the CDR3, the DNA is TGTGCCAGCAGCAAAGACGGGAGCTCCTACGAGCAGTACTTC. The encoded protein is CASSKDGSSYEQYF.

This chain uses TRBV6-5 with TRBJ2-3, with D unresolved. The CDR3 sequence is 14 residues long. Germline loops: CDR1 MNHEY, CDR2 SVGAGI. The V and J ends lost 2 bases and 0 bases respectively, with 6 bases between them. The DNA of the CDR3 is TGTGCCAGCAGTTACAGCCCGAGCACAGATACGCAGTATTTT. Its protein is CASSYSPSTDTQYF.

V and J are TRBV7-3 and TRBJ2-3; the match to TRBD1 covers 8 bases. The V gene end was trimmed by 5 bases and the J gene end by 4 bases; junction bases not matched to a gene: 8. The germline V gene has CDR1 SGHTA and CDR2 FQGTGA. The CDR3 totals 15 residues. The CDR3 DNA follows: TGTGCCAGCAGCAGACCAGGGGGCTTCGCAGATACGCAGTATTTT. Its protein is CASSRPGGFADTQYF.

The V call is TRBV5-6, the J call TRBJ1-5; perhaps TRBD1 as D (5 bases). The CDR3 spans 16 residues. Germline V gene sequence: CDR1 SGHDT, CDR2 YYEEEE. V was cut by 0 bases and J by 4 bases, with 14 bases left in between. The CDR3 DNA sequence: TGTGCCAGCAGCTTGGGGGCGGGGGTAGGGAATCAGCCCCAGCATTTT. It translates to CASSLGAGVGNQPQHF.

The chain joins TRBV19 to TRBJ2-5; D is possibly TRBD2 (6 bases). This CDR3 region has 14 residues. The V gene lost 6 bases and the J gene lost 5 bases, with 16 bases spanning the gap. CDR1 and CDR2 from the germline V gene are LNHDA and SQIVND (reference sequence). The CDR3 DNA sequence: TGTGCCAGTAGAAACGGCGGGGCCGGGGAGACCCAGTACTTC. Protein sequence: CASRNGGAGETQYF.

The V call is TRBV19, the J call TRBJ2-5; D possibly corresponds to TRBD1 (5 bases). CDR3 length: 15 residues. Deletions cut 6 bases from V and 7 bases from J, with 21 bases between. The germline gives CDR1 LNHDA, CDR2 SQIVND (reference sequence). CDR3 in DNA: TGTGCCAGTAGCTCTGCGTCCAGGGTATCAGGGACCCAGTACTTC. Amino acid sequence: CASSSASRVSGTQYF. Variable domain in full (rest from reference TRBV19 and TRBJ2-5): DGGITQSPKYLFRKEGQNVTLSCEQNLNHDAMYWYRQDPGQGLRLIYYSQIVNDFQKGDIAEGYSVSREKKESFPLTVTSAQKNPTAFYLCASSSASRVSGTQYFGPGTRLLVL.

This clone was detected a few times. The chain is built from TRBV11-2 and TRBJ1-2; 9 positions match TRBD1. The CDR3 runs 14 residues. Germline CDR1 SGHAT, CDR2 FQNNGV. Trimming took 3 bases from V and 5 from J; bases not matched to a gene: 4. Written as DNA, the CDR3 is TGTGCCAGCAGCTTTGGACAGGGGAGATATGGCTACACCTTC. Its protein is CASSFGQGRYGYTF. The full variable domain, in which reference TRBV11-2 and TRBJ1-2 provide the parts outside the CDR3, is EAGVAQSPRYKIIEKRQSVAFWCNPISGHATLYWYQQILGQGPKLLIQFQNNGVVDDSQLPKDRFSAERLKGVDSTLKIQPAKLEDSAVYLCASSFGQGRYGYTFGSGTRLTVV.

The chain has TRBV4-2 and TRBJ1-1; D gene ambiguous. The germline V gene has CDR1 LGHNA and CDR2 YNFKEQ. V was cut by 1 base and J by 2 bases, with 8 bases left in between. The CDR3 sequence is 14 residues long. The CDR3 here is CASSQVTANTEAFF. In DNA form, the CDR3 reads TGTGCCAGCAGCCAAGTAACAGCCAACACTGAAGCTTTCTTT.

The V and J genes are TRBV5-1 and TRBJ2-2; perhaps TRBD2 as D (5 bases). V was cut by 0 bases and J by 9 bases, with 6 bases left in between. This CDR3 has 12 amino acids. Germline loops: CDR1 SGHRS, CDR2 YFSETQ. The CDR3 DNA is TGCGCCAGCAGCTTGGCTAGCCGGGAGCTGTTTTTT. It specifies CASSLASRELFF.

This clone was seen a single time. The chain joins TRBV23-1 to TRBJ1-5, with TRBD1 matching 9 bases. Being an ORF, TRBV23-1 has a function that is uncertain. CDR3 size: 14 residues. Trimming cost V 8 bases and J 4 bases; bases outside gene matches: 6. CDR3 in amino acids: CASRNDRGNQPQHF. In nucleotides, the CDR3 is TGCGCCAGCCGTAACGACAGGGGGAATCAGCCCCAGCATTTT.

The chain couples TRBV5-1 to TRBJ1-4; perhaps TRBD1 as D (6 bases). The length of the CDR3 is 16 residues. V dropped 4 bases and J dropped 3 bases, with 16 bases sitting between them. CDR1 is SGHRS, CDR2 YFSETQ, per germline. The CDR3 sequence is CASSTSGGLANEKLFF. DNA for the CDR3: TGCGCCAGCAGCACTAGCGGGGGGCTAGCTAATGAAAAACTGTTTTTT.

Concerning this clone itself: The germline gene is not matched at one end of the junction; a read error may be the cause. This chain links TRBV6-5 with TRBJ2-7; maybe TRBD2 (6 bases). Germline CDR1 is MNHEY and CDR2 is SVGAGI. The CDR3 is 13 amino acids. The CDR3 reads CASRGRGLQHYSF. In DNA, the CDR3 is TGTGCCAGCAGGGGTCGGGGACTGCAACACTATTCTTTC.

The chain couples TRBV29-1 to TRBJ2-2; D gene uncertain. CDR3 length: 13 residues. Trimming cost V 6 bases and J 3 bases, with 11 bases left between them. The germline CDR1 and CDR2 sequences are SQVTM and ANQGSEA. CDR3 in amino acids: CSVGTPYTGELFF. CDR3 DNA sequence: TGCAGCGTGGGTACCCCCTACACCGGGGAGCTGTTTTTT.

The chain couples TRBV2 to TRBJ2-2, with 9 bases that match TRBD1. The V gene's germline CDR1 is SNHLY and CDR2 FYNNEI. This CDR3 spans 15 amino acids. Trimming at V came to 5 bases and at J to 6 bases, leaving 7 bases not matched to a gene. In nucleotides, the CDR3 is TGTGCCAGCAGTTTTAGACAGGGGGTGGCCGGGGAGCTGTTTTTT. Amino acids: CASSFRQGVAGELFF.

The chain has TRBV7-6 and TRBJ2-1; TRBD1 might be the D (6 bases). The germline V gene has CDR1 SGHVS and CDR2 FNYEAQ. Trimming took off 4 bases at V and 7 bases at J, with 11 bases between the two ends. The CDR3 totals 13 residues. CDR3 in amino acids: CASSYTGYNEQFF. The CDR3 bases are TGTGCCAGCAGCTATACAGGGTATAATGAGCAGTTCTTC.

The chain carries TRBV7-2 and TRBJ2-7, with a tentative D call TRBD1 (6 bases). V was cut by 4 bases and J by 5 bases, with 12 bases left in between. CDR3 size: 13 residues. Germline V gene data show CDR1 as SGHTA and CDR2 as FQGNSA. The CDR3 DNA reads as TGTGCCAGCAGCTACCCCGGACAGAACGAGCAGTACTTC. Protein product: CASSYPGQNEQYF.

The chain combines TRBV5-6 with TRBJ1-2; the D gene is possibly TRBD1 (6 bases). Trimming cost V 1 base and J 5 bases, with 15 bases left between them. There are 15 residues in the CDR3. Germline CDR1 reads SGHDT; CDR2 reads YYEEEE. The CDR3 region has the DNA TGTGCCAGCAGCTTGAGAGGGGGGACGCTTTATGGCTACACCTTC. Translation gives CASSLRGGTLYGYTF.

The rearrangement uses TRBV27 and TRBJ2-7, with a possible D match to TRBD1 (6 bases). Between the trimmed V and J ends, which lost 6 bases and 5 bases, there was a span of 26 bases. The CDR3 length is 17 residues. CDR1 MNHEY and CDR2 SMNVEV come from the germline V gene (reference sequence). CDR3 sequence reads: CASRGALQAPPFDEQYF. The CDR3 DNA is TGTGCCAGCAGGGGGGCCTTACAGGCCCCGCCCTTTGACGAGCAGTACTTC.

The chain joins TRBV27 to TRBJ1-2; 9 bases are shared with TRBD1. The V gene's germline CDR1 is MNHEY and CDR2 SMNVEV (reference sequence). The CDR3 totals 15 residues. V gave up 4 bases and J gave up 8 bases; unmatched junction bases: 11. CDR3 amino acids: CASSSTGGAMKGYTF. In DNA form, the CDR3 reads TGTGCCAGCAGTTCAACAGGGGGCGCGATGAAAGGCTACACCTTC.

This sequence joins TRBV7-2 and TRBJ1-5; D uncertain. The CDR3 consists of 15 residues. Per germline, CDR1 SGHTA and CDR2 FQGNSA. V was trimmed by 5 bases and J by 0 bases, leaving 11 bases between them. CDR3 protein: CASSPEGSSNQPQHF. The CDR3 DNA sequence: TGTGCCAGCAGCCCCGAGGGTAGTAGCAATCAGCCCCAGCATTTT.

This clone was picked up a small number of times. The chain combines TRBV10-3 with TRBJ2-3; 13 positions match TRBD2. Germline V lookup: CDR1 ENHRY, CDR2 SYGVKD. The CDR3 consists of 19 residues. The ends lost 2 bases at V and 0 bases at J; junction bases unmatched: 8. The CDR3: CAISEPTSGGATSTDTQYF. The CDR3, as DNA: TGTGCCATCAGTGAGCCCACTAGCGGGGGGGCCACGAGCACAGATACGCAGTATTTT.

The J gene is TRBJ1-2, the V gene TRBV6-5; D remains unclear. V dropped 5 bases and J dropped 6 bases, with 13 bases sitting between them. Germline V gene data show CDR1 as MNHEY and CDR2 as SVGAGI. The CDR3 is 13 residues long. In DNA form, the CDR3 reads TGTGCCAGCAGTGAAGCAGGACGGGATGGCTACACCTTC. Amino acid sequence: CASSEAGRDGYTF.

The J gene is TRBJ1-1, the V gene TRBV7-2; unclear D gene. The CDR3 sequence is 15 residues long. V shed 2 bases and J shed 5 bases, with 15 bases lying between them. Germline V gene sequence: CDR1 SGHTA, CDR2 FQGNSA. The CDR3 sequence: CASSLLSSWGTEAFF. DNA for the CDR3: TGTGCCAGCAGCTTATTGTCATCGTGGGGAACTGAAGCTTTCTTT.

This chain connects TRBV6-1 to TRBJ2-3; D call uncertain. Trimming left V 1 base short and J 0 bases short, with 11 bases between. Germline V gives CDR1 MNHNS, CDR2 SASEGT. The CDR3 totals 16 residues. CDR3 amino acids: CASSEEGYLSTDTQYF. CDR3 nucleotides: TGTGCCAGCAGTGAAGAGGGCTACCTGAGCACAGATACGCAGTATTTT.

The rearrangement links TRBV2 to TRBJ2-7, with D unresolved. Germline CDR1 reads SNHLY; CDR2 reads FYNNEI. There are 12 residues in the CDR3. V was clipped by 6 bases and J by 4 bases, with 10 bases between them. Written as DNA, the CDR3 is TGTGCCAGCAGCGAGGACGGGTACGAGCAGTACTTC. It codes for CASSEDGYEQYF.